A selection of T cell receptor beta chains follows, all from one sample in a study of T cell responses to AZD1222 COVID-19 vaccine. The repertoire was sequenced with immunoSEQ multiplex PCR; TCRdb's copy has only in-frame clones and lacks some. The repertoire holds 150,000 to 200,000 clones, with approximately 90% as singletons. The material sequenced was peripheral blood, taken on day 0 of AZD1222 vaccination. The receptors derive from an adult in good health. The CDR3 runs from the conserved cysteine through the conserved F or W. D genes are given only for firm matches. Clone size appears in some rows only: once, few, many, or a class for an expanded clone.

d_call clone_size j_call v_call cdr3_nt cdr3_aa
TRBD2 . TRBJ2-1 TRBV28 TGTGCCACCAATACGGGAGGGACCTACAATGAGCAGTTCTTC CATNTGGTYNEQFF
TRBD1 . TRBJ1-2 TRBV7-8 TGTGCCAGCAGTTCCACAGGGGGAAACTATGGCTACACCTTC CASSSTGGNYGYTF
. once TRBJ1-5 TRBV7-9 TGTGCCAGCAGCCGGGACATTAGCAATCAGCCCCAGCATTTT CASSRDISNQPQHF
. once TRBJ1-4 TRBV5-1 TGCGCCAGCAGAGGGAGGGAAGAGGGTGAAAAACTGTTTTTT CASRGREEGEKLFF
. . TRBJ2-7 TRBV6-5 TGTGCCAGCAGTTTTAGCGCTCCCTCCTACGAGCAGTACTTC CASSFSAPSYEQYF
TRBD2 . TRBJ2-5 TRBV27 TGTGCCAGCAACCGGACTAGCGGGAGCCCCCTATTTGGGACCCAGTACTTC CASNRTSGSPLFGTQYF
. . TRBJ1-1 TRBV11-2 TGTGCCAGCAGCTTAGCCGGGGATCCCAGCACTGAAGCTTTCTTT CASSLAGDPSTEAFF
. . TRBJ1-6 TRBV5-1 TGCGCCAGCAGCGATGGATCTCGGTATTCTTTT CASSDGSRYSF
. once TRBJ2-2 TRBV6-2/TRBV6-3 TGTGCCAGCAGTTACTGGCAGGGCCCTGATTATGGCGGGGAGCTGTTTTTT CASSYWQGPDYGGELFF
TRBD2 . TRBJ2-3 TRBV24-1 TGTGCCACCAGTGATCGGACTAGCGGGGGGTCCGATACGCAGTATTTT CATSDRTSGGSDTQYF
. . TRBJ2-6 TRBV18 TGTGCCAGCTCACGACAGACAGGTGGGGCCAACGTCCTGACTTTC CASSRQTGGANVLTF
. . TRBJ2-3 TRBV4-3 TGCGCCAGCAGCCAAGCTGGCCGAGGATCCCCCACAGATACGCAGTATTTT CASSQAGRGSPTDTQYF
. . TRBJ2-7 TRBV27 TGTGCCAGCGGCGGCACCGCCTACGAGCAGTACTTC CASGGTAYEQYF
. . TRBJ1-6 TRBV19 TGTGCCAGTAGTATACAGGGAGATAATTCACCCCTCCACTTT CASSIQGDNSPLHF
. . TRBJ1-4 TRBV6-2/TRBV6-3 TGTGCCAGCAGCAGATACGGGACGGCTAATGAAAAACTGTTTTTT CASSRYGTANEKLFF
. . TRBJ2-2 TRBV19 TGTGCCAGTAGCCGATCGGGGACCTCCGGGGAGCTGTTTTTT CASSRSGTSGELFF
. . TRBJ1-6 TRBV6-1 TGTGCCAGCAGTGAATGGAGCGGCCCTCGGGGCTATAATTCACCCCTCCACTTT CASSEWSGPRGYNSPLHF
TRBD2 . TRBJ2-7 TRBV25-1 TGTGCCAGCAGAGAACATGGGGAGGGGTATGGCGAGCAGTACTTC CASREHGEGYGEQYF
. . TRBJ1-1 TRBV5-5 TGTGCCAGCAGCTTCCGGGCTTCGAACACTGAAGCTTTCTTT CASSFRASNTEAFF
TRBD1 . TRBJ2-3 TRBV19 TGTGCCAGTAGTATCGCACAGGGGGCCAGCACAGATACGCAGTATTTT CASSIAQGASTDTQYF
TRBD2 . TRBJ2-7 TRBV19 TGTGCCAGTAGTGAGCTAGCGGGGAGCGAGCAGTACTTC CASSELAGSEQYF
TRBD1 . TRBJ2-7 TRBV15 TGTGCCACCAGCAGAGGAATTAAAAAGACAGGGCAGTCGTCCTACGAGCAGTACTTC CATSRGIKKTGQSSYEQYF
. . TRBJ1-2 TRBV5-4 TGTGCCAGCAGCTTGGCCGGGTACAGTGTCTATGGCTACACCTTC CASSLAGYSVYGYTF
. . TRBJ1-2 TRBV6-1 TGTGCCAGCAGTGAGAGGGTAGAAGGCTACACCTTC CASSERVEGYTF
TRBD1 once TRBJ2-2 TRBV11-1 TGTGCCAGCAGCTCACAGGGGGCAGGAAACACCGGGGAGCTGTTTTTT CASSSQGAGNTGELFF
. . TRBJ2-5 TRBV6-5 TGTGCCAGCAGAGACTCAGGAGAGACCCAGTACTTC CASRDSGETQYF
. once TRBJ1-6 TRBV12-3/TRBV12-4 TGTGCCAGCAGTCCCGGCCCAACACCCCTCCACTTT CASSPGPTPLHF
. once TRBJ2-7 TRBV28 TGTGCCAGCAGGTTAGGGGGGGGAGGAGCCTCCTACGAGCAGTACTTC CASRLGGGGASYEQYF
. . TRBJ2-1 TRBV28 TGTGCCAGCAGCCCTGTGGGGGTCTCCTACAATGAGCAGTTCTTC CASSPVGVSYNEQFF
. . TRBJ2-2 TRBV5-1 TGCGCCAGCAGCTTGGGACTAAACACCGGGGAGCTGTTTTTT CASSLGLNTGELFF
TRBD1 . TRBJ2-3 TRBV7-2 TGTGCCAGCAGCTTGGCAGGGGGCGGTAGTACAGATACGCAGTATTTT CASSLAGGGSTDTQYF
. . TRBJ2-1 TRBV27 TGTGCCAGCAGACGCTACAATGAGCAGTTCTTC CASRRYNEQFF
TRBD2 . TRBJ2-1 TRBV11-3 TGTGCCAGCAGCCTGGGGCTAGCGGGAGGAGTAGGTGAGCAGTTCTTC CASSLGLAGGVGEQFF
. . TRBJ1-1 TRBV25-1 TGTGCCAGCAGTGCTCCGGGGGGGGGCCCGGGCACTGAAGCTTTCTTT CASSAPGGGPGTEAFF
. . TRBJ2-1 TRBV4-1 TGCGCCAGCAGCGCACAGGGTCCCTCCTACAATGAGCAGTTCTTC CASSAQGPSYNEQFF
. . TRBJ1-2 TRBV27 TGTGCCAGCAGTTTAGAGGCAGGAATCTATGGCTACACCTTC CASSLEAGIYGYTF
. . TRBJ1-5 TRBV3-1/TRBV3-2 TGTGCCAGCAGCCAAGCGTCAGGGTTCGGCAATCAGCCCCAGCATTTT CASSQASGFGNQPQHF
TRBD1 . TRBJ1-5 TRBV7-8 TGTGCCAGCAGCACAAGAGACAGGGGGTATCAGCCCCAGCATTTT CASSTRDRGYQPQHF
. . TRBJ1-5 TRBV18 TGTGCCAGCTCACTGAAGACAGGCCTTGGGGACCAGCATTTT CASSLKTGLGDQHF
. . TRBJ2-7 TRBV7-9 TGTGCCAGCAGCTCCTTAGGGGGGAGGGTCCCCTCCTACGAGCAGTACTTC CASSSLGGRVPSYEQYF
. . TRBJ1-2 TRBV7-2 TGTGCCAGCACCGACCCGCTTCCGGGTAACTATGGCTACACCTTC CASTDPLPGNYGYTF
. . TRBJ2-1 TRBV24-1 TGTGCCACCAGTGACCCCGGACGGACGAATGAGCAGTTCTTC CATSDPGRTNEQFF
TRBD2 . TRBJ2-7 TRBV4-1 TGCGCCAGCAGCCAGGAGGGACTAGCGCCCTACGAGCAGTACTTC CASSQEGLAPYEQYF
TRBD1 . TRBJ2-6 TRBV5-4 TGTGCCAGCAGCTTGTACGGGACAGGGATCCACTCTGGGGCCAACGTCCTGACTTTC CASSLYGTGIHSGANVLTF
. few TRBJ2-1 TRBV7-3 TGTGCCAGCAGCTTAGGGTCTCAGTACAATGAGCAGTTCTTC CASSLGSQYNEQFF
TRBD1 . TRBJ2-5 TRBV7-7 TGTGCCAGCAGCTTTGACAGGGGGGATTTAGAGACCCAGTACTTC CASSFDRGDLETQYF
TRBD2 . TRBJ2-1 TRBV29-1 TGCAGCGTTGATCGGTCTGAGACTAGCGGGAGAGCGGGGGAGCAGTTCTTC CSVDRSETSGRAGEQFF
TRBD1 . TRBJ1-2 TRBV5-8 TGTGCCAGCAGCCCAACGACAGGGGGGAACTATGGCTACACCTTC CASSPTTGGNYGYTF
TRBD1 . TRBJ1-1 TRBV10-3 TGTGCCACTAAACAGGGGGCTGGAAGGCCTGAAGCTTTCTTT CATKQGAGRPEAFF
. . TRBJ1-6 TRBV28 TGTGCCAGCAGTTTACATCCAGGAAAAGGCTCCTATAATTCACCCCTCCACTTT CASSLHPGKGSYNSPLHF
. . TRBJ1-5 TRBV27 TGTGCCAGCAGTTTATTGCGGGGAGAGCAGCCCCAGCATTTT CASSLLRGEQPQHF
TRBD2 . TRBJ2-5 TRBV10-3 TGTGCCATCAGGGGGGAGGGGCCCGCTCAAGAGACCCAGTACTTC CAIRGEGPAQETQYF
TRBD2 . TRBJ2-1 TRBV19 TGTGCCAGTACCCCTCGGGGGGGGGTGGCGTATTACAATGAGCAGTTCTTC CASTPRGGVAYYNEQFF